This T cell receptor beta chain was identified in a study of sequential checkpoint blockade in melanoma. Across the whole study: Arm A got nivolumab then ipilimumab; arm B the reverse, 1:1.

Per germline, CDR1 MNHEY and CDR2 SVGAGI. V lost 5 bases and J lost 7; bases outside the gene matches: 5. The CDR3 contains 15 residues. Using immunoSEQ multiplex PCR, the repertoire was profiled, and TCRdb retains in-frame clones only, with some absent. The sample records around 13,000 clones, more than 70% being singletons. This sample's treatment: randomized to nivolumab then ipilimumab (arm A) or the reverse (arm B). Live CD3+CD8+ CD19− CD56− cells were sorted from PBMCs. The sequenced sample was CD8+ T cells sorted from blood (inferred from file names), obtained from a patient given nivolumab and ipilimumab in sequence. The rearrangement uses TRBV6-5 and TRBJ2-1, with 13 bases that match TRBD2. This sequence originates from a human patient with melanoma. Some clones in this sample may be carry-over from other donors' samples. This CDR3 is CASSRTSGGANEQFF. CDR3 bases: TGTGCCAGCAGTAGAACTAGCGGGGGGGCAAATGAGCAGTTCTTC.